The next 10 T cell receptor beta chains were all read from a single sample in a study of OX40 agonist ivuxolimab in advanced cancers. Only in-frame clones appear in the TCRdb table, and some are missing; sequencing was by immunoSEQ multiplex PCR. The table includes about 100,000 clones, 89% detected once. The material sequenced was CD4+ or CD8+ T cells sorted from blood, taken in a trial of the OX40 agonist ivuxolimab. Every receptor here comes from an adult with an advanced solid tumor such as melanoma, head and neck, liver or kidney cancer.

The chain carries TRBV27 and TRBJ2-7; 9 bases agree with TRBD1. Trimming took 3 bases from V and 3 from J; bases not matched to a gene: 6. The CDR3 is made up of 15 amino acids. Germline V lookup: CDR1 MNHEY, CDR2 SMNVEV (reference sequence). The CDR3 DNA follows: TGTGCCAGCAGTTTTATGGGACAGGGACTCTACGAGCAGTACTTC. Encoded protein: CASSFMGQGLYEQYF.

The J gene is TRBJ1-4, the V gene TRBV14, with TRBD1 identical over 11 bases. Germline loops: CDR1 SGHDN, CDR2 FVKESK. This CDR3 has 15 amino acids. The V and J ends lost 2 bases and 11 bases, in that order; junction bases with no gene match: 7. CDR3 amino acids: CASSQPGTGGQKLFF. Here the CDR3 DNA reads TGTGCCAGCAGCCAACCGGGGACAGGGGGACAGAAACTGTTTTTT.

The chain has TRBV19 and TRBJ1-2, with TRBD1 matching over 9 bases. Germline-derived CDR1 and CDR2 are LNHDA and SQIVND (reference sequence). The CDR3 has 18 amino acids. Trimming took 7 bases from V and 4 from J; bases not matched to a gene: 19. The CDR3 loop is CASTESPGQGKIGYGYTF. The CDR3 DNA sequence: TGTGCCAGTACCGAAAGCCCGGGACAGGGTAAGATCGGCTATGGCTACACCTTC.

The chain couples TRBV15 to TRBJ1-5; no clear D. The length of the CDR3 is 13 residues. V was shortened by 1 base and J by 7 bases, with 8 bases between the two germline ends. Per germline, CDR1 LNHNV and CDR2 YYDKDF (reference sequence). DNA of the CDR3: TGTGCCACCAGCAGAGGTTCCGGGCAGCCCCAGCATTTT. Translated, it gives CATSRGSGQPQHF.

In its sample, this clone was seen once. The chain combines TRBV5-1 with TRBJ2-3; TRBD2 agrees at 8 bases. CDR3 length: 15 amino acids. CDR1 is SGHRS, CDR2 YFSETQ, per germline. Trimming took 3 bases from V and 1 from J; bases not matched to a gene: 4. CDR3 residues: CASSSVTSGTDTQYF. The CDR3 coding sequence is TGCGCCAGCAGCTCTGTGACTAGCGGCACAGATACGCAGTATTTT.

This chain connects TRBV2 to TRBJ2-7, with no clear D. Between the trimmed V and J ends, which lost 1 base and 6 bases, there was a span of 1 base. The CDR3 is 10 residues long. Per germline, CDR1 SNHLY and CDR2 FYNNEI. CDR3 in amino acids: CASSEVEQYF. The CDR3 nucleotides read TGTGCCAGCAGTGAAGTCGAGCAGTACTTC.

V usage is TRBV5-1 and J usage is TRBJ2-1; 11 nucleotides line up with TRBD2. The V gene end was trimmed by 3 bases and the J gene end by 7 bases; junction bases not matched to a gene: 6. The V gene's germline CDR1 is SGHRS and CDR2 YFSETQ. The CDR3 spans 15 residues. The CDR3 DNA is TGCGCCAGCAGCTCTCTAGCGGGAGGTGGGAATGAGCAGTTCTTC. Its protein is CASSSLAGGGNEQFF.

The table lists this clone with a count of one. The J gene is TRBJ1-2, the V gene TRBV9; D call uncertain. The germline V and J ends were trimmed by 2 bases and 5 bases, with 13 bases remaining between them. Germline V gene data show CDR1 as SGDLS and CDR2 as YYNGEE. The length of the CDR3 is 14 residues. The CDR3 spells CASSVVQPPYGYTF. CDR3 DNA sequence: TGTGCCAGCAGCGTCGTACAGCCACCATATGGCTACACCTTC.

The CDR3 loop reads CASRGTGYTGELFF. CDR3 DNA sequence: TGTGCCAGCAGGGGGACAGGGTACACCGGGGAGCTGTTTTTT. This chain joins TRBV25-1 and TRBJ2-2; 9 bases align to TRBD1. The V gene end was trimmed by 6 bases and the J gene end by 3 bases; junction bases not matched to a gene: 2. CDR3 length: 14 residues. CDR1 and CDR2 from the germline V gene are MGHDK and SYGVNS.

The gene calls are TRBV6-6 and TRBJ2-7; no definite D call. V lost 4 bases to trimming and J lost 10 bases, with 17 bases between them. Germline V lookup: CDR1 MNHNY, CDR2 SVGAGI (reference sequence). The CDR3 covers 13 residues. The CDR3 protein is CASSSSALRKQYF. CDR3 in DNA: TGTGCCAGCAGTTCCAGCGCCCTACGGAAACAGTACTTC.